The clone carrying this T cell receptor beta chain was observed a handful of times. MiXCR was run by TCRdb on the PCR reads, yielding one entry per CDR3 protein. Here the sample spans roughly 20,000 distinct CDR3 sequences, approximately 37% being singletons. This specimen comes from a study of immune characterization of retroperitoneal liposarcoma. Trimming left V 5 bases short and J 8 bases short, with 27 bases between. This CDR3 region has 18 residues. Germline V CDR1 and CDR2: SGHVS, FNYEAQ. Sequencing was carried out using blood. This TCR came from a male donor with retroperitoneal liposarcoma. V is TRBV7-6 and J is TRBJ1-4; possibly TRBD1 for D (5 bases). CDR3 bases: TGTGCCAGCAGCCCTCAACCGTCCGGGACCGCGAAGGGGGAAAAACTGTTTTTT. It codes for CASSPQPSGTAKGEKLFF.